This T cell receptor beta chain was identified during a study of monozygotic twins with inflammatory bowel disease. One entry per CDR3 protein, without DNA, is what TCRdb gives after re-calling the 5' RACE reads. In total, the table holds 300,000 to 400,000 distinct CDR3 sequences. The germline gives CDR1 SGHDT, CDR2 YYEEEE. The CDR3 has 16 amino acids. The TCR sequence derives from a human donor with ulcerative colitis or Crohn's disease, or a healthy co-twin of an affected twin (not recorded which). The chain uses TRBV5-6 and TRBJ1-1; TCRdb's D gene call, TRBD1, goes unchecked for lack of DNA. Sequenced sample: blood. CDR3 loop: CASSLIPGHPDTEAFF.